This T cell receptor (beta chain) comes out of a study of T cell repertoires in cytomegalovirus infection. About the study: In public TCR beta signatures, there were indications of both CMV infection and matching HLA type.

In this sample, this clonotype turned up many times. Its target is unknown. The CDR3 runs to 14 residues. Looked up from germline, CDR1 is MDHEN and CDR2 is SYDVKM. Trimming took 1 base from V and 6 from J, leaving 12 bases between them. TCRdb used MiXCR to reprocess the reads, holding one entry per CDR3 protein. The sample lists a few hundred thousand distinct CDR3 sequences; more than 15% were seen once. Points from the study as a whole: CMV-specific TCR beta clonotypes restricted by HLA-C dominated the ex vivo response. The cumulative frequency of public TCR beta families distinguished individuals who carried CMV together with the relevant HLA.

The chain has TRBV28 and TRBJ2-5; no definite D call. This TCR came from a human donor in good health (CMV status not recorded). Some clones in this sample may be carry-over from other donors' samples. The material sequenced was CD8+ T cells from PBMCs. The CDR3 reads CASSLYNREKTQYF. Written as DNA, the CDR3 is TGTGCCAGCAGTTTATACAACAGAGAAAAGACCCAGTACTTC.